The 30 T cell receptor beta chains below all came from one sample that was sequenced in a study of cytomegalovirus exposure and HLA in healthy donors. The PCR employed 60 Vbeta primers together with 13 Jbeta primers. The assay was immunoSEQ multiplex PCR, and TCRdb's table has in-frame clones only and misses some. The sample holds about 200,000 clones. The source material was PBMCs. All receptors derive from a woman aged 30 to 39 in good health and CMV-seropositive.

The genes are TRBV4-3 and TRBJ1-2, with a possible D match to TRBD1 (6 bases). Germline V gene sequence: CDR1 LGHNA, CDR2 YSLEER. This CDR3 region has 14 residues. The V and J ends lost 1 base and 7 bases respectively, with 13 bases between them. The DNA for the CDR3 is TGCGCCAGCAGCCAAGGGGGGGGCGTAGTTGGCTACACCTTC. As protein: CASSQGGGVVGYTF.

The chain carries TRBV10-3 and TRBJ1-5; D is possibly TRBD1 (6 bases). This CDR3 contains 15 residues. Trimming stripped 6 bases from V and 6 bases from J, with 18 bases between. Per the germline V gene, CDR1 is ENHRY and CDR2 is SYGVKD. CDR3 sequence: CAISPRGGAGQPQHF. The CDR3, as DNA: TGTGCCATCAGCCCAAGGGGGGGGGCTGGTCAGCCCCAGCATTTT.

CDR3 in DNA: TGTGCCTGGAGTACTGCCGAGGGTGGAGCTTTCTTT. Translation gives CAWSTAEGGAFF. V gene TRBV30 combines with J gene TRBJ1-1; no reliable D call. The CDR3 extends over 12 amino acids. V shed 2 bases and J shed 10 bases, with 14 bases lying between them. CDR1 is GTSNPN and CDR2 is SVGIG in the germline V gene (reference sequence).

V usage is TRBV28 and J usage is TRBJ2-7; a weak D match, TRBD1 (6 bases). This CDR3 region has 14 residues. Trimming took off 4 bases at V and 4 bases at J, with 14 bases between the two ends. CDR1 and CDR2 (germline): MDHEN, SYDVKM. CDR3: CASSSRDNIYEQYF. The CDR3 DNA is TGTGCCAGCAGTTCCCGGGACAACATATACGAGCAGTACTTC.

The rearrangement joins TRBV27 to TRBJ1-1; no definite D call. Germline loops: CDR1 MNHEY, CDR2 SMNVEV (reference sequence). Trimming left V 2 bases short and J 2 bases short, with 6 bases between. This CDR3 has 13 amino acids. CDR3 amino acids: CASSLMRNTEAFF. CDR3 DNA: TGTGCCAGCAGTTTAATGAGAAACACTGAAGCTTTCTTT.

This rearrangement joins TRBV12-5 to TRBJ2-3; 12 bases are a match to TRBD2. The CDR3 is 17 amino acids. V was clipped by 3 bases and J by 4 bases; unmatched bases: 8. Germline V gene lookup returns CDR1 LGHNT and CDR2 FRNRAP. The CDR3 protein is CASGLITSSGGADTQYF. As DNA, the CDR3 is TGTGCTAGTGGTTTAATCACCTCTAGCGGGGGGGCAGATACGCAGTATTTT.

The chain uses TRBV19 and TRBJ1-6; possibly TRBD1 for D (6 bases). The CDR3 is made up of 13 amino acids. V was shortened by 4 bases and J by 10 bases, with 11 bases between the two germline ends. Germline-derived CDR1 and CDR2 are LNHDA and SQIVND (reference sequence). CDR3 DNA sequence: TGTGCCAGTAGTACAGGGGAAGGCTCACCCCTCCACTTT. It yields the protein CASSTGEGSPLHF.

This chain connects TRBV7-2 to TRBJ2-1; 9 positions match TRBD2. Unmatched junction bases numbered 3, after V lost 5 bases and J lost 1 base. CDR3 length: 15 residues. The V gene's germline CDR1 is SGHTA and CDR2 FQGNSA. CDR3 amino acids: CASSQLAGSYNEQFF. The CDR3, as DNA: TGTGCCAGCAGCCAACTAGCGGGTTCCTACAATGAGCAGTTCTTC.

V gene TRBV10-3 combines with J gene TRBJ2-5, with D possibly matching TRBD1 (6 bases). Germline V CDR1 and CDR2: ENHRY, SYGVKD. CDR3 length: 13 residues. V was cut by 6 bases and J by 5 bases, with 13 bases left in between. CDR3 region: CAISQTRGETQYF. CDR3 in DNA: TGTGCCATCAGCCAAACTAGGGGGGAGACCCAGTACTTC.

The rearrangement uses TRBV4-1 and TRBJ1-2, with D hard to call. V lost 0 bases and J lost 4, with 6 bases in between. The CDR3 loop spans 13 amino acids. Germline assignment: CDR1 MGHRA and CDR2 YSYEKL. The CDR3 reads CASSQDRGYGYTF. In DNA, the CDR3 is TGCGCCAGCAGCCAAGATAGAGGCTATGGCTACACCTTC.

The rearrangement uses TRBV6-8 and TRBJ1-3, with 8 bases identical to TRBD1. V gave up 3 bases and J gave up 1 base; unmatched junction bases: 5. CDR3 size: 16 residues. Germline V gene data show CDR1 as MNHGY and CDR2 as SAAAGT. The CDR3 reads CASSYDRGASGNTIYF. The CDR3 DNA follows: TGTGCCAGCAGTTATGACAGGGGCGCATCTGGAAACACCATATATTTT.

CDR3 residues: CASSLGTRSYEQYF. CDR3 sequence (DNA): TGTGCCAGCAGCTTGGGGACTAGGAGCTACGAGCAGTACTTC. V usage is TRBV5-5 and J usage is TRBJ2-7; 7 positions agree with TRBD2. The CDR3 contains 14 residues. The trim removed 0 bases at V and 3 bases at J, leaving 3 bases unmatched. Germline V gene data show CDR1 as SGHKS and CDR2 as YYEKEE (reference sequence).

This chain uses TRBV11-2 with TRBJ1-4; no clear D gene. This CDR3 is 15 amino acids long. Trimming cost V 5 bases and J 8 bases, with 18 bases left between them. CDR1 is SGHAT, CDR2 FQNNGV, per germline. The CDR3 sequence is CASSQLGTRKEKLFF. Here the CDR3 DNA reads TGTGCCAGCAGCCAACTAGGTACACGAAAGGAAAAACTGTTTTTT.

The CDR3 region is CAISDTTNTEAFF. The DNA of the CDR3 is TGTGCCATCAGTGACACCACTAACACTGAAGCTTTCTTT. The gene calls are TRBV10-3 and TRBJ1-1; D is unresolved. The CDR3 spans 13 residues. Germline lookup yields CDR1 ENHRY and CDR2 SYGVKD. V dropped 3 bases and J dropped 2 bases, with 7 bases sitting between them.

Worth noting for this clone: At the DNA level, this CDR3 is encoded by other sequences in the same sample as well. The V gene is TRBV18, the J gene TRBJ1-5, with D unresolved. The CDR3 has 15 residues. The germline V gene encodes CDR1 KGHSH and CDR2 LQKENI. Between the trimmed V and J ends, which lost 1 base and 1 base, there was a span of 8 bases. This chain's CDR3 is CASSPQGGSNQPQHF. The DNA for the CDR3 is TGTGCCAGCTCACCACAGGGAGGGAGCAATCAGCCCCAGCATTTT. The whole variable domain, filled in from reference TRBV18 and TRBJ1-5, reads NAGVMQNPRHLVRRRGQEARLRCSPMKGHSHVYWYRQLPEEGLKFMVYLQKENIIDESGMPKERFSAEFPKEGPSILRIQQVVRGDSAAYFCASSPQGGSNQPQHFGDGTRLSIL.

The DNA for the CDR3 is TGTGCCAGCAGCGTAGCAGGGACCGGGGAGCTGTTTTTT. Protein: CASSVAGTGELFF. J is TRBJ2-2 and V is TRBV9; D is perhaps TRBD1 (5 bases). Germline V lookup: CDR1 SGDLS, CDR2 YYNGEE. The ends were cut back, 0 bases at V and 5 bases at J, with 5 bases in the middle. The CDR3 runs to 13 residues.

On this clone: One junction end disagrees with the germline gene, perhaps due to a read error. V and J are TRBV30 and TRBJ2-3; D perhaps matches TRBD1 (5 bases). CDR1 and CDR2 (germline): GTSNPN, SVGIG (reference sequence). This CDR3 spans 14 amino acids. Here the CDR3 DNA reads TGTGCCTGGAGTGGGCCACTTAGCACAGGTACGCAGTATTTT. Translation: CAWSGPLSTGTQYF.

The chain combines TRBV11-2 with TRBJ2-7; D is perhaps TRBD2 (6 bases). The CDR3 is made up of 17 amino acids. Germline CDR1 and CDR2: SGHAT and FQNNGV. Trimming removed 5 bases at V and 5 bases at J, with 25 bases between. DNA of the CDR3: TGTGCCAGCAGCCGAGGGAGGAGCCTCCACCAGCGCGACGAGCAGTACTTC. This encodes CASSRGRSLHQRDEQYF.

This sequence joins TRBV28 and TRBJ2-1; the D gene is possibly TRBD2 (6 bases). V shed 5 bases and J shed 4 bases, with 12 bases lying between them. Germline V gene lookup returns CDR1 MDHEN and CDR2 SYDVKM. The CDR3 consists of 14 residues. The CDR3 is CASSPPGEYNEQFF. The CDR3 bases are TGTGCCAGCAGTCCACCGGGAGAGTACAATGAGCAGTTCTTC.

The chain couples TRBV29-1 to TRBJ2-3; 9 bases line up with TRBD1. Germline-derived CDR1 and CDR2 are SQVTM and ANQGSEA. Trimming cost V 4 bases and J 3 bases; bases outside gene matches: 5. This CDR3 comprises 14 residues. The CDR3 loop is CSVVQQGATDTQYF. For the CDR3, the DNA is TGCAGCGTTGTCCAACAGGGGGCAACAGATACGCAGTATTTT.

V is TRBV28 and J is TRBJ2-7, with D possibly TRBD1 on 6 matching bases. In germline, CDR1 is MDHEN, CDR2 SYDVKM. The CDR3 is made up of 12 amino acids. The ends were cut back, 3 bases at V and 5 bases at J, with 8 bases in the middle. The CDR3 loop is CASSFTGNEQYF. In nucleotides, the CDR3 is TGTGCCAGCAGTTTTACAGGGAACGAGCAGTACTTC.

CDR3 in DNA: TGCGCCAGCAGCTGGGTATTAGCGGGAGGGACAGATACGCAGTATTTT. Amino acid sequence: CASSWVLAGGTDTQYF. The V and J genes are TRBV5-1 and TRBJ2-3, with 11 nucleotides matching TRBD2. CDR1 and CDR2 from the germline V gene are SGHRS and YFSETQ. Trimming removed 3 bases from V and 3 bases from J; junction bases left unmatched: 6. The CDR3 runs 16 residues.

The genes are TRBV28 and TRBJ1-5; D is undetermined. Trimming cost V 8 bases and J 3 bases, with 11 bases left between them. The CDR3 covers 13 residues. The germline V gene has CDR1 MDHEN and CDR2 SYDVKM. The CDR3 DNA is TGTGCCAGCTATCGAGGGATCAATCAGCCCCAGCATTTT. This sequence encodes CASYRGINQPQHF.

The chain uses TRBV27 and TRBJ2-5, with a weak D call TRBD2 (5 bases). The V end was cut by 6 bases, the J end by 5 bases, with 16 bases between. This CDR3 comprises 14 residues. Germline lookup yields CDR1 MNHEY and CDR2 SMNVEV (reference sequence). DNA for the CDR3: TGTGCCAGCAGACCAGACTTTAGCGAGGAGACCCAGTACTTC. As protein: CASRPDFSEETQYF.

V and J are TRBV11-2 and TRBJ2-2; TRBD1 aligns across 8 bases. Unmatched junction bases numbered 7, after V lost 6 bases and J lost 4 bases. Germline V gene data show CDR1 as SGHAT and CDR2 as FQNNGV. This CDR3 region has 15 residues. The DNA for the CDR3 is TGTGCCAGCAGTACCAGGGGGCTCGGCACCGGGGAGCTGTTTTTT. Its protein product is CASSTRGLGTGELFF.

V is TRBV15 and J is TRBJ1-1; D is undetermined. Germline loops: CDR1 LNHNV, CDR2 YYDKDF (reference sequence). This CDR3 spans 14 amino acids. Trimming pared 6 bases from V and 4 bases from J, leaving 15 bases between. The CDR3 spells CATSQRSGFTEAFF. In DNA, the CDR3 is TGTGCCACCAGTCAACGGAGCGGTTTCACTGAAGCTTTCTTT.

V is TRBV30 and J is TRBJ2-5, with D tentatively TRBD2 (6 bases). V lost 6 bases and J 7 bases, leaving 15 bases between the germline ends. Germline loops: CDR1 GTSNPN, CDR2 SVGIG (reference sequence). There are 12 residues in the CDR3. The CDR3 DNA is TGTGCCTGTACGGGACTGCCGGGGACCCAGTACTTC. Residues: CACTGLPGTQYF.

The chain recombines TRBV27 with TRBJ2-7; 7 bases line up with TRBD1. The V gene's germline CDR1 is MNHEY and CDR2 SMNVEV (reference sequence). V was pared by 5 bases and J by 5 bases, with 12 bases of the junction left unmatched. This CDR3 has 15 amino acids. CDR3 bases: TGTGCCAGCAGTAACCGACAGGGTCTCCTAGACGAGCAGTACTTC. It translates to CASSNRQGLLDEQYF.

This chain connects TRBV9 to TRBJ2-3; TRBD2 agrees at 12 bases. The CDR3 consists of 16 residues. V shed 3 bases, J shed 1 base, and the junction held 3 bases outside the gene matches. From germline, CDR1 is SGDLS and CDR2 YYNGEE. Here the CDR3 DNA reads TGTGCCAGCAGCGCAGGACTAGCGGGGCGCACAGATACGCAGTATTTT. Translation: CASSAGLAGRTDTQYF.

The gene calls are TRBV2 and TRBJ1-5, with 12 bases matching TRBD1. Unmatched junction bases numbered 5, after V lost 3 bases and J lost 5 bases. Germline V gene sequence: CDR1 SNHLY, CDR2 FYNNEI. The CDR3 loop spans 16 amino acids. The CDR3 reads CASSEGTGGVYQPQHF. The CDR3 DNA follows: TGTGCCAGCAGTGAGGGGACAGGGGGCGTTTATCAGCCCCAGCATTTT.